Detailed here is one T cell receptor (beta chain). Its target antigen remains unknown. One base away there is no much larger clone; base qualities are not given. The entry originates in a study of T cell responses to AZD1222 COVID-19 vaccine (dated by TCRdb to about 2021). In terms of the full investigation: AZD1222 recipients with second doses at about 4 weeks or about 12 weeks were pooled, because spike-specific TCR depth and breadth did not differ between schedules. Trial participants were enrolled by age into subgroups of 18-55, 56-69 and 70-plus years, and around 150, 28 and 57 TCR-sequenced participants, respectively, were included in these subgroups. A total of under 250 trial participants underwent TCR sequencing, of whom some 200 had received two doses of AZD1222 and roughly 26 had received two doses of the MenACWY control vaccine.

This specimen's time point label, interpreted: baseline before first vaccination. Vaccinee samples came from UK trials COV001 and COV002, including a single-blind randomized controlled phase 2/3 trial of AZD1222 (ChAdOx1 nCoV-19) in healthy adults. For TCRbeta chain sequencing, PBMC samples were collected from trial participants at day 0 and at day 28 after the second dose. Measured from the cysteine to the phenylalanine, the CDR3 is 17 residues long. Only the CDR3 DNA stays, 51 bases, in frame from base 1. Per the germline V gene, MNHEY is the CDR1 and SVGEGT is the CDR2. V is cut back by 2 bases and J by 1 base, with 7 bases in the junction unmatched. The CDR3 regions of human TCRbeta chains were analyzed by immunosequencing. The paper's processing steps were these. Repertoire TCRs were checked for matches against a reference library of SARS-CoV-2-specific TCRs that had been generated using the MIRA antigen-specificity platform. Breadth was defined as the fraction of unique TCRs that were SARS-CoV-2-associated, and depth was defined as the fraction of total T cells that were SARS-CoV-2-associated. Using the MIRA data, every spike-specific TCR was mapped to the spike region that the TCR reacted to and assigned to either a CD4 or a CD8 class. Log10-transformed breadth and depth values were compared by one-way ANOVA with Sidak's multiple comparisons tests. TCRdb holds this immuneACCESS table with in-frame rearrangements only. Some clones are missing; in checked studies, unresolved V genes explain under half, and the rest has no known cause. For V, J and clone size, that table is used; D and trimming come from the DNA. This sample holds around 100,000 clones; around nine tenths were observed only once. The ten largest account for about 19% of the sample.

The research as a whole found: Conclusions about previously exposed vaccinees were limited because only six AZD1222 recipients were SARS-CoV-2 seropositive at baseline. A significant rise in spike-specific TCR breadth and depth was observed after two AZD1222 doses relative to day 0 and relative to MenACWY recipients. CD4 TCRs associated with the vaccine covered the entire spike protein, and the dominant responses were in regions 160-218 and 743-854. Epitopes outside the regions mutated in the B.1.351 and B.1.1.7 variants were reportedly recognized by nearly half of the unique spike-specific TCRs. No day 14 peak-response samples were available, so repertoires were characterized only after the peak T cell response. Participants were mostly white British, with more females than males. The authors suggested clonal diversity may have been underestimated. The 56-69-year group was small, and its depth increase did not reach significance, likely because of low power.

The sequence was obtained from an adult in good health. The input for sequencing was peripheral blood, taken on day 0 of AZD1222 vaccination. The chain was built from TRBV6-2 or TRBV6-3 and TRBJ2-5; 10 bases in the middle match TRBD2. The sequenced DNA is TGTGCCAGCAGTTACGGAACTAGCGGGATAATCCAAGAGACCCAGTACTTC. Translated, it reads CASSYGTSGIIQETQYF.